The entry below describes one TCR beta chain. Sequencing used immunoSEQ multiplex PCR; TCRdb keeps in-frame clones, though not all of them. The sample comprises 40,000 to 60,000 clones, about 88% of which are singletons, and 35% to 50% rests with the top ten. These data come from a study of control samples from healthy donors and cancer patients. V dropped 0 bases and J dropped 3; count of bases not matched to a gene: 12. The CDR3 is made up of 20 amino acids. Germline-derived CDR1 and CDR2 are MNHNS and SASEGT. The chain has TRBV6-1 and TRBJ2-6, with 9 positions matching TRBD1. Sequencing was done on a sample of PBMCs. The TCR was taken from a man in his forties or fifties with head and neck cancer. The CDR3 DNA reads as TGTGCCAGCAGTGAAGCGAGGACAGGGGCTTTATCCTTTGGGGCCAACGTCCTGACTTTC. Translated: CASSEARTGALSFGANVLTF.